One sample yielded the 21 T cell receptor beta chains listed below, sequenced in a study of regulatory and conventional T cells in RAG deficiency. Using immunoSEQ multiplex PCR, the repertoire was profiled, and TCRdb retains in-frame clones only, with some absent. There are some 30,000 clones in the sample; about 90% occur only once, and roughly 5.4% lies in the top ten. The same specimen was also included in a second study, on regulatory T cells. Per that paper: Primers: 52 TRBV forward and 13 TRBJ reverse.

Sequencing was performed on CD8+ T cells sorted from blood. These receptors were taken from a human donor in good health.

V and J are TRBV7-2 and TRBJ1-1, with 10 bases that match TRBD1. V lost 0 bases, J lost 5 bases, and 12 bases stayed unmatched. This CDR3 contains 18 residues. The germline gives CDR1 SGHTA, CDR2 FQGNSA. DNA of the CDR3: TGTGCCAGCAGCTTAGCGCTGCCCCCCCGGGACAGGGGAACTGAAGCTTTCTTT. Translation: CASSLALPPRDRGTEAFF.

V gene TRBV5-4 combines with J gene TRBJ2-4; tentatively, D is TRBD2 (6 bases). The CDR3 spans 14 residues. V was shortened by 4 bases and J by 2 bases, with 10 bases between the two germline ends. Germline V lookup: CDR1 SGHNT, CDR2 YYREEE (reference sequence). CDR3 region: CASSTGESKNIQYF. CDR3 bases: TGTGCCAGCAGCACGGGGGAGTCCAAAAACATTCAGTACTTC. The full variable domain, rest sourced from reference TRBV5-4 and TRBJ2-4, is ETGVTQSPTHLIKTRGQQVTLRCSSQSGHNTVSWYQQALGQGPQFIFQYYREEENGRGNFPPRFSGLQFPNYSSELNVNALELDDSALYLCASSTGESKNIQYFGAGTRLSVL.

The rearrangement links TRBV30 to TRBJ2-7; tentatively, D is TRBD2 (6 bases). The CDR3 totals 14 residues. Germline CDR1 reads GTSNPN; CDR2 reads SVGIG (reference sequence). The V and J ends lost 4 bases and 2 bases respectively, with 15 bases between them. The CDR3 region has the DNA TGTGCCTGGAATGGTTTGGCGGGGCCCTACGAGCAGTACTTC. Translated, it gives CAWNGLAGPYEQYF.

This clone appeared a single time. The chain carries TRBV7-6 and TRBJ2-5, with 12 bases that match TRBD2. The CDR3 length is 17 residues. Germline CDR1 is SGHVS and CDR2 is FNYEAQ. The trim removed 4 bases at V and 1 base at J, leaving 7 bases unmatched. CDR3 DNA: TGTGCCAGCAGCTCCGGACTAGCGGGGAGTTCCCAAGAGACCCAGTACTTC. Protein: CASSSGLAGSSQETQYF.

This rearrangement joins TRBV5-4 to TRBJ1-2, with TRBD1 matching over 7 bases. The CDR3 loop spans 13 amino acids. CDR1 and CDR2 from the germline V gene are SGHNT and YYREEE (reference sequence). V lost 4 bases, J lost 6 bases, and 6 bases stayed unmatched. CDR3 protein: CASSPDRVDGYTF. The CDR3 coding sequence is TGTGCCAGCAGCCCCGACAGGGTCGATGGCTACACCTTC.

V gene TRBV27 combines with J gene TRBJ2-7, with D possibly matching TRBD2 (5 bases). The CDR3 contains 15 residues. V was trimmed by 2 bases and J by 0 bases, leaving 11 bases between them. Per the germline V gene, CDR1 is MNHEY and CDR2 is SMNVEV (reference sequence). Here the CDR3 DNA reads TGTGCCAGCAGTTTAGCGGGTCCAGGCTCCTACGAGCAGTACTTC. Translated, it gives CASSLAGPGSYEQYF.

The CDR3 DNA is TGCAGCTCTTCGGGGCAGGCGGACGAGCAGTACTTC. Its translation is CSSSGQADEQYF. The rearrangement uses TRBV29-1 and TRBJ2-7; D possibly matches TRBD1 or TRBD2 (5 bases each). Germline V gives CDR1 SQVTM, CDR2 ANQGSEA. CDR3 length: 12 residues. V dropped 8 bases and J dropped 5 bases, with 16 bases sitting between them.

The CDR3 sequence: CASSYSSRGANTEAFF. Written as DNA, the CDR3 is TGTGCCAGCAGTTACTCGAGTCGGGGAGCGAACACTGAAGCTTTCTTT. The chain recombines TRBV6-5 with TRBJ1-1; D is ambiguous. V was cut by 0 bases and J by 1 base, with 12 bases left in between. There are 16 residues in the CDR3. Germline assignment: CDR1 MNHEY and CDR2 SVGAGI.

This chain's CDR3 is CALGGDSRIEQYF. In DNA form, the CDR3 reads TGTGCGCTGGGCGGAGACAGTCGTATCGAGCAGTACTTC. The rearrangement joins TRBV7-9 to TRBJ2-7; the D gene is possibly TRBD1 (5 bases). The CDR3 has 13 amino acids. In germline, CDR1 is SEHNR, CDR2 FQNEAQ (reference sequence).

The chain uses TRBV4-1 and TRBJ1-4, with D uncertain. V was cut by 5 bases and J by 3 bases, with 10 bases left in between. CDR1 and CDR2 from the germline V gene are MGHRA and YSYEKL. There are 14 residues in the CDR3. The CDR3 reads CASSSDLANEKLFF. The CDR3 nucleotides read TGCGCCAGCAGCTCGGACTTAGCTAATGAAAAACTGTTTTTT.

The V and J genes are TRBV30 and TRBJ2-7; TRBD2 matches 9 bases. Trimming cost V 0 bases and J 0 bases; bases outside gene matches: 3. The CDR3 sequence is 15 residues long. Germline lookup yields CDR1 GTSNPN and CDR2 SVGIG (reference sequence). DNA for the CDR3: TGTGCCTGGAGTGTTTGGACTAGCGTCTCCTACGAGCAGTACTTC. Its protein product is CAWSVWTSVSYEQYF. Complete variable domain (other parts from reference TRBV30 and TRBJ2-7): SQTIHQWPATLVQPVGSPLSLECTVEGTSNPNLYWYRQAAGRGLQLLFYSVGIGQISSEVPQNLSASRPQDRQFILSSKKLLLSDSGFYLCAWSVWTSVSYEQYFGPGTRLTVT.

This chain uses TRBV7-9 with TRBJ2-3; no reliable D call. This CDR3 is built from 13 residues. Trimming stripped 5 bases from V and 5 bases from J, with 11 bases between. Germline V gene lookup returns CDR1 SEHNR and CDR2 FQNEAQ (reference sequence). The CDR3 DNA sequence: TGTGCCAGCAGCGGCCTACTGGGAGATACGCAGTATTTT. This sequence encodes CASSGLLGDTQYF.

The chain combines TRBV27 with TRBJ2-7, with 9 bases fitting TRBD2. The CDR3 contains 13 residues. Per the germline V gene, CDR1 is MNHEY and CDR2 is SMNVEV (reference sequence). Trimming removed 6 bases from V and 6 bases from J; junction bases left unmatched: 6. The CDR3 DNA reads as TGTGCCAGCAGGCGGGGGGGCTCTGGCGAGCAGTACTTC. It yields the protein CASRRGGSGEQYF.

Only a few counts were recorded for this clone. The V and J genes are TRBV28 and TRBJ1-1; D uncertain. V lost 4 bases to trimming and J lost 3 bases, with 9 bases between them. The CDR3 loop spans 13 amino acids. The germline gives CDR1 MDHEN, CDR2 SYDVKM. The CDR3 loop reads CASSSGWDTEAFF. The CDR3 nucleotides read TGTGCCAGCAGTTCGGGGTGGGACACTGAAGCTTTCTTT.

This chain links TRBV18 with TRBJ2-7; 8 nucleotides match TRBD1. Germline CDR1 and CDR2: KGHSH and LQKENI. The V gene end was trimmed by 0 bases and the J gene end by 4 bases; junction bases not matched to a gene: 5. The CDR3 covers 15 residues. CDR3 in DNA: TGTGCCAGCTCACCACCAGGGACAGGTGTATACGAGCAGTACTTC. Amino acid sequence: CASSPPGTGVYEQYF.

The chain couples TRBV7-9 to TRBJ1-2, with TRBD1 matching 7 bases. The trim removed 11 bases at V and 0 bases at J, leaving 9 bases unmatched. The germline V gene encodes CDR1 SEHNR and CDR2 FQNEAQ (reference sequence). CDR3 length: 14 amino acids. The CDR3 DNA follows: TGTGCCTGTCAGGGACAGACCACTAACTATGGCTACACCTTC. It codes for CACQGQTTNYGYTF.

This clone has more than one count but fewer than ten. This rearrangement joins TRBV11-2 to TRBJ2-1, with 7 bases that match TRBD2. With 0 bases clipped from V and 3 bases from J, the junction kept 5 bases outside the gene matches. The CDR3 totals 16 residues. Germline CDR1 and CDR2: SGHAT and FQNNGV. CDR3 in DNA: TGTGCCAGCAGCTTAGAGTGGGGGGAGGGCTACAATGAGCAGTTCTTC. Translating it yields CASSLEWGEGYNEQFF.

This CDR3 reads CASSLKDSPLIEQYF. The CDR3 DNA reads as TGCGCCAGCAGCTTGAAGGACAGCCCGTTGATTGAGCAGTACTTC. The chain carries TRBV5-1 and TRBJ2-7, with D maybe TRBD1 (6 bases). V dropped 1 base and J dropped 7 bases, with 18 bases sitting between them. CDR3 size: 15 residues. Germline-derived CDR1 and CDR2 are SGHRS and YFSETQ. The full variable domain, its missing parts supplied by reference TRBV5-1 and TRBJ2-7, is KAGVTQTPRYLIKTRGQQVTLSCSPISGHRSVSWYQQTPGQGLQFLFEYFSETQRNKGNFPGRFSGRQFSNSRSEMNVSTLELGDSALYLCASSLKDSPLIEQYFGPGTRLTVT.

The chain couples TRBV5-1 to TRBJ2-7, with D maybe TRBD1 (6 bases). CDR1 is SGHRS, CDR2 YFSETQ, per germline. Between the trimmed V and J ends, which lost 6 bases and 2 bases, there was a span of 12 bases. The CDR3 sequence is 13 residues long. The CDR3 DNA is TGCGCCAGCAAGGGGGTGACAGCCTACGAGCAGTACTTC. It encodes CASKGVTAYEQYF.

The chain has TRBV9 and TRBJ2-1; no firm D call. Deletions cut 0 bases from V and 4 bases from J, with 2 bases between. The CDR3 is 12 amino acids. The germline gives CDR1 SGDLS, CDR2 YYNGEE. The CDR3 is CASSVGYNEQFF. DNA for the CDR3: TGTGCCAGCAGCGTAGGGTACAATGAGCAGTTCTTC.

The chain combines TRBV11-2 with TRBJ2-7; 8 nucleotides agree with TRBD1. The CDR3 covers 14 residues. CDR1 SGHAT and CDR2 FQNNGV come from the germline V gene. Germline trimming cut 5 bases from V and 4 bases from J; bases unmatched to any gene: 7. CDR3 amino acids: CASSPGQGPYEQYF. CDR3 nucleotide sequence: TGTGCCAGCAGCCCTGGACAGGGACCATACGAGCAGTACTTC. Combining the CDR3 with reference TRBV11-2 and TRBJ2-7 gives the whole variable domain EAGVAQSPRYKIIEKRQSVAFWCNPISGHATLYWYQQILGQGPKLLIQFQNNGVVDDSQLPKDRFSAERLKGVDSTLKIQPAKLEDSAVYLCASSPGQGPYEQYFGPGTRLTVT.